This T cell receptor (beta chain) derives from a study of Graves' ophthalmopathy and Graves' hyperthyroidism. This clonotype was observed at least ten times. The CDR3 has 15 residues. Germline-derived CDR1 and CDR2 are LNHDA and SQIVND (reference sequence). V was trimmed by 3 bases and J by 7 bases, leaving 16 bases between them. The authors amplified TCR beta CDR3 regions, and they did so from RNA transcripts for repertoire sequencing. HTBI primers were employed in first-round RT-PCR, then a second-round multiplex PCR followed. TCRdb analysed the multiplex PCR reads with MiXCR anew, one entry per CDR3 protein. The sample has more than 550,000 distinct CDR3 sequences, approximately 39% seen once.

Sequences were obtained from peripheral blood. This receptor was obtained from an adult man with Graves' ophthalmopathy. V and J are TRBV19 and TRBJ1-5; no definite D call. The CDR3 nucleotides are TGTGCCAGTAGTATCGGCGGACGTTCGGGACAGCCCCAGCATTTT. The encoded protein is CASSIGGRSGQPQHF.